The 8 T cell receptor beta chains presented below share a single source sample, sequenced in a study of blood T cell repertoires in COVID-19. Here immunoSEQ multiplex PCR was the method, and the copy in TCRdb shows in-frame clones only, minus some. The table includes about 130,000 clones, more than 70% detected once. Sequencing was done on a sample of peripheral blood. These TCRs come from a man over 45 with acute or convalescent COVID-19.

The chain combines TRBV2 with TRBJ1-5, with 7 bases identical to TRBD1. J was trimmed by 3 bases and V by 4 bases; bases with no gene match: 12. The CDR3 has 17 residues. CDR1 and CDR2 from the germline V gene are SNHLY and FYNNEI. DNA for the CDR3: TGTGCCAGCAGTGTCCAAAAAGGGGGCAGTCCCAATCAGCCCCAGCATTTT. Translating it yields CASSVQKGGSPNQPQHF.

The chain couples TRBV2 to TRBJ2-5; the D gene is possibly TRBD2 (6 bases). V lost 6 bases, J lost 14 bases, and 16 bases lay in between. The CDR3 runs 11 residues. Germline V lookup: CDR1 SNHLY, CDR2 FYNNEI. This CDR3 reads CASRGTGDSYF. The CDR3 DNA reads TGTGCCAGCAGGGGAACCGGGGACTCCTACTTC.

This chain connects TRBV28 to TRBJ1-1; TRBD1 agrees at 9 bases. Trimming at V came to 1 base and at J to 6 bases, leaving 6 bases not matched to a gene. CDR3 length equals 15 residues. Germline V CDR1 and CDR2: MDHEN, SYDVKM. CDR3 nucleotide sequence: TGTGCCAGCAGTTTATCCGGACAGGGGTCGGCTGAAGCTTTCTTT. It specifies CASSLSGQGSAEAFF.

V usage is TRBV6-5 and J usage is TRBJ1-6, with TRBD1 identical over 9 bases. This CDR3 region has 15 residues. The germline V gene encodes CDR1 MNHEY and CDR2 SVGAGI. Unmatched junction bases numbered 7, after V lost 4 bases and J lost 9 bases. The CDR3 DNA reads TGTGCCAGCAGTTCGGACAGGGGCAGAGTTTCACCCCTCCACTTT. Amino acid sequence: CASSSDRGRVSPLHF.

This clone has a single count. The chain uses TRBV10-2 and TRBJ2-7; no clear D. Germline CDR1 reads WSHSY; CDR2 reads SAAADI. This CDR3 has 13 residues. With 6 bases removed from V and 3 bases from J, the gap between germline ends came to 12 bases. CDR3 loop: CASRSGQYYEQYF. For the CDR3, the DNA is TGCGCCAGCAGGAGTGGGCAGTACTACGAGCAGTACTTC.

The genes are TRBV20-1 and TRBJ1-1; possibly TRBD1 for D (5 bases). Trimming left V 6 bases short and J 5 bases short, with 10 bases between. Germline lookup yields CDR1 DFQATT and CDR2 SNEGSKA (reference sequence). This CDR3 is built from 11 residues. The CDR3, as DNA: TGCAGTGCCCACGGGGGGACTGAAGCTTTCTTT. It is translated as CSAHGGTEAFF.

The chain employs TRBV3-1 (or the pseudogene TRBV3-2) and TRBJ2-7; TRBD1 matches at 7 bases. This CDR3 contains 16 residues. Germline values: CDR1 LGHDT, CDR2 YNNKEL (reference sequence). V dropped 1 base and J dropped 1; count of bases not matched to a gene: 7. The CDR3 sequence is CASSQGTGPISYEQYF. Here the CDR3 DNA reads TGTGCCAGCAGCCAAGGGACAGGTCCTATTTCCTACGAGCAGTACTTC.

V is TRBV20-1 and J is TRBJ2-7; 8 bases are shared with TRBD2. The CDR3 length is 16 residues. The V gene end was trimmed by 3 bases and the J gene end by 3 bases; junction bases not matched to a gene: 13. Germline values: CDR1 DFQATT, CDR2 SNEGSKA (reference sequence). The CDR3 here is CSASLQKTGTSYEQYF. The CDR3 DNA reads as TGCAGTGCTAGTCTTCAAAAGACCGGGACTAGCTACGAGCAGTACTTC.